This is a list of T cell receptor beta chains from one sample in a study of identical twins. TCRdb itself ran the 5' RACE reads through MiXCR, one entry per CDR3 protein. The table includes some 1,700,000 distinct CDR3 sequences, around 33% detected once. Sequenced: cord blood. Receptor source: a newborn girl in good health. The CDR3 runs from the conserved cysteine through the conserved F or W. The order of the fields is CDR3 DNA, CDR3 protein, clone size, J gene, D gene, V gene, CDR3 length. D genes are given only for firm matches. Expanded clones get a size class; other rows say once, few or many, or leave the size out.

cdr3_nt: TGTGCCAGCAGTTTTCTACTTGTGAGGGCCGATACGCAGTATTTT
cdr3_aa: CASSFLLVRADTQYF
clone_size: NA
j_call: TRBJ2-3
d_call: NA
v_call: TRBV12-3/TRBV12-4
cdr3_length: 15

cdr3_nt: TGCAGCGTTGATATTGACAGCTATTATAGCAATCAGCCCCAGCATTTT
cdr3_aa: CSVDIDSYYSNQPQHF
clone_size: few
j_call: TRBJ1-5
d_call: NA
v_call: TRBV29-1
cdr3_length: 16

cdr3_nt: TGCAGTGCTAGAGATGGAAGCGGGGTTAGCACAGATACGCAGTATTTT
cdr3_aa: CSARDGSGVSTDTQYF
clone_size: few
j_call: TRBJ2-3
d_call: TRBD2
v_call: TRBV20-1
cdr3_length: 16

cdr3_nt: TGCAGTGCTAGAGATCCGGGACTAGCGGCCTACAATGAGCAGTACTTC
cdr3_aa: CSARDPGLAAYNEQYF
clone_size: few
j_call: TRBJ2-7
d_call: TRBD2
v_call: TRBV20-1
cdr3_length: 16

cdr3_nt: TGCAGTGCTGTAATGACAGCTGAAGCTTTCTTT
cdr3_aa: CSAVMTAEAFF
clone_size: few
j_call: TRBJ1-1
d_call: NA
v_call: TRBV20-1
cdr3_length: 11

cdr3_nt: TGTGCCAGCAGCCCACTAGCGGGGGGGCTTGGTGAGCAGTTCTTC
cdr3_aa: CASSPLAGGLGEQFF
clone_size: few
j_call: TRBJ2-1
d_call: TRBD2
v_call: TRBV3-1
cdr3_length: 15

cdr3_nt: TGTGCCAGCAGCTTCACCACTAGCGGAGGGCCAGATACGCAGTATTTT
cdr3_aa: CASSFTTSGGPDTQYF
clone_size: NA
j_call: TRBJ2-3
d_call: TRBD2
v_call: TRBV11-3
cdr3_length: 16

cdr3_nt: TGTGCCAGCAGTCTACCCCAAGGGCTCACAGGTATGAACACTGAAGCTTTCTTT
cdr3_aa: CASSLPQGLTGMNTEAFF
clone_size: once
j_call: TRBJ1-1
d_call: NA
v_call: TRBV28
cdr3_length: 18

cdr3_nt: TGTGCCAGCACACGACAGGGATGGGAAAAACTGTTTTTT
cdr3_aa: CASTRQGWEKLFF
clone_size: few
j_call: TRBJ1-4
d_call: TRBD1
v_call: TRBV12-3/TRBV12-4
cdr3_length: 13

cdr3_nt: TGCAGTGCTAGGATCTATGAGCAGTTCTTC
cdr3_aa: CSARIYEQFF
clone_size: few
j_call: TRBJ2-1
d_call: NA
v_call: TRBV20-1
cdr3_length: 10

cdr3_nt: TGTGCCAGCAGTGAAAGGGATGGGCTCTACGAGCAGTACTTC
cdr3_aa: CASSERDGLYEQYF
clone_size: few
j_call: TRBJ2-7
d_call: NA
v_call: TRBV6-1
cdr3_length: 14

cdr3_nt: TGCAGTGCTAGAGTACAGGACAGGGGGCGTAATCAGCCCCAGCATTTT
cdr3_aa: CSARVQDRGRNQPQHF
clone_size: NA
j_call: TRBJ1-5
d_call: TRBD1
v_call: TRBV20-1
cdr3_length: 16